The 18 T cell receptor beta chains presented below share a single source sample, sequenced in a study of blood T cell repertoires in COVID-19. The data were produced by immunoSEQ multiplex PCR, yet TCRdb's version contains in-frame clones alone and is incomplete. Here the sample spans more than 300,000 clones, around 83% being singletons. The sample comprised PBMCs or T cells enriched from blood (not recorded which). The source of these receptors is a woman in her forties or fifties who had recovered from COVID-19.

This clone is a singleton in its sample. V and J are TRBV5-6 and TRBJ1-5; D uncertain. Between the trimmed V and J ends, which lost 0 bases and 0 bases, there was a span of 19 bases. The CDR3 totals 19 residues. Germline values: CDR1 SGHDT, CDR2 YYEEEE. The CDR3 loop is CASSLVFAQAVNSNQPQHF. The CDR3 nucleotides read TGTGCCAGCAGCTTGGTTTTCGCGCAGGCAGTCAATAGCAATCAGCCCCAGCATTTT. The full variable domain, completed using reference TRBV5-6 and TRBJ1-5, is DAGVTQSPTHLIKTRGQQVTLRCSPKSGHDTVSWYQQALGQGPQFIFQYYEEEERQRGNFPDRFSGHQFPNYSSELNVNALLLGDSALYLCASSLVFAQAVNSNQPQHFGDGTRLSIL.

In this sample, this clone turned up once. The rearrangement links TRBV5-1 to TRBJ2-1, with D possibly TRBD1 on 5 matching bases. Trimming left V 0 bases short and J 3 bases short, with 10 bases between. Germline CDR1 reads SGHRS; CDR2 reads YFSETQ. CDR3 length: 15 amino acids. The CDR3 spells CASSLVGAGYNEQFF. CDR3 nucleotides: TGCGCCAGCAGCTTGGTAGGGGCAGGCTACAATGAGCAGTTCTTC.

V gene TRBV7-2 combines with J gene TRBJ1-5, with 8 positions matching TRBD1. Unmatched junction bases numbered 6, after V lost 5 bases and J lost 6 bases. The CDR3 consists of 14 residues. Germline V CDR1 and CDR2: SGHTA, FQGNSA. CDR3 bases: TGTGCCAGCAGCGCAGGGGGCATCGGTCAGCCCCAGCATTTT. It yields the protein CASSAGGIGQPQHF.

The gene calls are TRBV7-2 and TRBJ1-5; 7 nucleotides align to TRBD1. The CDR3 is 17 amino acids. Losses at the gene ends were 2 bases for V and 0 bases for J; bases not matched to a gene: 7. Germline V gene data show CDR1 as SGHTA and CDR2 as FQGNSA. The CDR3 DNA sequence: TGTGCCAGCAGCTTACGGGACAGTCCCAATAGCAATCAGCCCCAGCATTTT. Translated: CASSLRDSPNSNQPQHF.

The chain employs TRBV7-7 and TRBJ2-1, with 10 bases lining up with TRBD1. The CDR3 runs 16 residues. CDR1 is SSHAT, CDR2 FNYEAQ, per germline (reference sequence). V dropped 3 bases and J dropped 6; count of bases not matched to a gene: 8. For the CDR3, the DNA is TGTGCCAGCAGCTTGGGCTGGGGACAGGGGACCAATGAGCAGTTCTTC. It codes for CASSLGWGQGTNEQFF.

This chain connects TRBV5-1 to TRBJ1-4, with D maybe TRBD1 (6 bases). Germline lookup yields CDR1 SGHRS and CDR2 YFSETQ. This CDR3 region has 14 residues. Trimming took 1 base from V and 6 from J, leaving 10 bases between them. CDR3 DNA: TGCGCCAGCAGCTTGTCAGGGGCGGATGAAAAACTGTTTTTT. Translating gives CASSLSGADEKLFF.

Here the CDR3 DNA reads TGTGCCAGTAGTATAGGACTAGCGGGGGGGTCCGGTACGCAGTATTTT. Translated: CASSIGLAGGSGTQYF. V is TRBV19 and J is TRBJ2-3; TRBD2 matches 14 bases. Germline CDR1 LNHDA, CDR2 SQIVND (reference sequence). Trimming removed 1 base from V and 8 bases from J; junction bases left unmatched: 5. There are 16 residues in the CDR3.

In this sample, this clone turned up once. The rearrangement links TRBV2 to TRBJ1-2, with a weak D call TRBD1 (5 bases). V lost 8 bases and J 4 bases, leaving 17 bases between the germline ends. CDR1 and CDR2 from the germline V gene are SNHLY and FYNNEI. The CDR3 runs 14 residues. The CDR3: CASGTGTPGYGYTF. The CDR3 DNA is TGTGCCAGCGGCACCGGGACTCCAGGCTATGGCTACACCTTC.

The rearrangement joins TRBV7-2 to TRBJ2-1, with 10 bases fitting TRBD2. This CDR3 contains 13 residues. Germline V gene sequence: CDR1 SGHTA, CDR2 FQGNSA. The J segment lost 8 bases and the V segment lost 6 bases, leaving 4 bases of the junction unmatched. The CDR3 is CASRVAGGYEQFF. The CDR3 DNA sequence: TGTGCCAGCAGGGTAGCGGGAGGCTATGAGCAGTTCTTC.

This sequence joins TRBV9 and TRBJ1-2, with 9 nucleotides matching TRBD1. V shed 4 bases and J 3 bases; nucleotides not matched to a gene: 16. This CDR3 is built from 18 residues. Germline V gene data show CDR1 as SGDLS and CDR2 as YYNGEE. Here the CDR3 reads CASSSRMTHRGQDYGYTF. The CDR3 DNA sequence: TGTGCCAGCAGCTCCCGAATGACGCACAGGGGGCAGGACTATGGCTACACCTTC.

The rearrangement links TRBV29-1 to TRBJ1-1; D might be TRBD1 (6 bases). The V and J ends lost 0 bases and 1 base respectively, with 9 bases between them. The CDR3 is made up of 14 amino acids. The V gene's germline CDR1 is SQVTM and CDR2 ANQGSEA. The CDR3 reads CSVEEEGQNTEAFF. The DNA of the CDR3 is TGCAGCGTTGAAGAAGAGGGACAGAACACTGAAGCTTTCTTT.

As to this clone: Other DNA sequences in this sample translate to the same CDR3. The chain uses TRBV18 and TRBJ2-3; no clear D gene. The CDR3 spans 13 residues. Germline V gives CDR1 KGHSH, CDR2 LQKENI. Trimming cost V 3 bases and J 0 bases, with 4 bases left between them. DNA of the CDR3: TGTGCCAGCTCACCCTTGAGCACAGATACGCAGTATTTT. This encodes CASSPLSTDTQYF.

This clone has just a few counts. The CDR3 reads CASSSIYNEQFF. CDR3 sequence (DNA): TGTGCCAGCAGTTCCATCTACAATGAGCAGTTCTTC. This chain joins TRBV27 and TRBJ2-1; D call uncertain. Germline-derived CDR1 and CDR2 are MNHEY and SMNVEV (reference sequence). Between the trimmed V and J ends, which lost 4 bases and 3 bases, there was a span of 4 bases. This CDR3 is 12 amino acids long.

The CDR3 loop reads CASTGPRGRGNTEAFF. Here the CDR3 DNA reads TGTGCCAGCACGGGCCCCCGGGGTCGGGGGAACACTGAAGCTTTCTTT. V is TRBV2 and J is TRBJ1-1; D gene ambiguous. The CDR3 totals 16 residues. Germline assignment: CDR1 SNHLY and CDR2 FYNNEI. The V end lost 7 bases, the J end lost 1 base, and 19 bases lay between the germline ends.

This chain links TRBV7-6 with TRBJ1-2; D is possibly TRBD1 (5 bases). Looked up from germline, CDR1 is SGHVS and CDR2 is FNYEAQ. There are 13 residues in the CDR3. The V and J ends lost 5 bases and 4 bases respectively, with 11 bases between them. The CDR3 coding sequence is TGTGCCAGCAGCCTAGACGGGGGCTATGGCTACACCTTC. It codes for CASSLDGGYGYTF.

The gene calls are TRBV29-1 and TRBJ2-7; 13 positions match TRBD2. V was clipped by 4 bases and J by 0 bases; unmatched bases: 6. The germline V gene encodes CDR1 SQVTM and CDR2 ANQGSEA. The CDR3 has 16 amino acids. CDR3: CSVGGTSGVRSYEQYF. For the CDR3, the DNA is TGCAGCGTTGGGGGGACTAGCGGGGTACGCTCCTACGAGCAGTACTTC.

Written as DNA, the CDR3 is TGTGCCAGCAGCGTCATGGACAGCTCGCTCTCTGGAAACACCATATATTTT. Its protein product is CASSVMDSSLSGNTIYF. The chain links TRBV9 to TRBJ1-3, with D maybe TRBD1 (6 bases). This CDR3 contains 17 residues. The germline V gene has CDR1 SGDLS and CDR2 YYNGEE. V was pared by 2 bases and J by 0 bases, with 15 bases between.

The rearrangement joins TRBV5-6 to TRBJ2-6, with TRBD1 as a possible D gene (5 bases). Trimming left V 3 bases short and J 0 bases short, with 10 bases between. This CDR3 has 16 residues. Germline V CDR1 and CDR2: SGHDT, YYEEEE. The CDR3 here is CASSWGLPSGANVLTF. CDR3 nucleotides: TGTGCCAGCAGCTGGGGCCTACCCTCTGGGGCCAACGTCCTGACTTTC.